This TCR beta chain originates from a study of T cells after yellow fever vaccination. Study-wide findings and caveats: The study re-detected most primary-vaccination clones after the booster (96% CD4, 88% CD8). Peaking faster, on day 5 versus 15, the secondary response was nonetheless weaker.

They built TCR cDNA with 5'RACE template switching, a step that put in a universal primer site and UMIs. TCRdb used MiXCR to reprocess the 5' RACE reads, holding one entry per CDR3 protein. The table lists about 260,000 distinct CDR3 sequences, over 10% of them singletons. Only a few counts were recorded for this clonotype. Its target is not known. V dropped 6 bases and J dropped 2 bases, with 14 bases sitting between them. The V gene's germline CDR1 is DFQATT and CDR2 SNEGSKA (reference sequence). The CDR3 is 14 amino acids. The source of this sequence is a man aged 25-45 years who received the YFV17D yellow fever vaccine. The chain joins TRBV20-1 to TRBJ2-1; D not certain. The material was CD4+ T cells sorted from PBMCs, obtained 45 days after the yellow fever booster vaccination. The chain's CDR3 is CSAMPLSPYNEQFF. CDR3 DNA: TGCAGTGCCATGCCTCTTTCCCCCTACAATGAGCAGTTCTTC.